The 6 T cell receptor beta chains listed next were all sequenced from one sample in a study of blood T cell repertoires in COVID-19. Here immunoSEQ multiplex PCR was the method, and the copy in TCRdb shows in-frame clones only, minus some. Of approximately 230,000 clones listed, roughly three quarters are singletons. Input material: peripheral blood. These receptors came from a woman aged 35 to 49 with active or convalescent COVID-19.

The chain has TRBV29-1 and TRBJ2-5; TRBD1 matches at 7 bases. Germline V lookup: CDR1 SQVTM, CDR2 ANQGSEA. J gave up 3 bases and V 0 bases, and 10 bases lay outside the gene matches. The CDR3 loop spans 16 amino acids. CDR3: CSVEDVGQVGKETQYF. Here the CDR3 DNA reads TGCAGCGTTGAAGACGTCGGACAGGTCGGTAAAGAGACCCAGTACTTC.

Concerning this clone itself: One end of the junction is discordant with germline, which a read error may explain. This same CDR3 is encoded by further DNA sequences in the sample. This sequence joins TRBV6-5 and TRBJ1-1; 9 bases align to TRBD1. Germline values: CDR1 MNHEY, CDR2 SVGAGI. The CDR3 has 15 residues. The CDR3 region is CASSLDRGMNTEAFF. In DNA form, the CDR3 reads TGTGCCAGCAGTCTGGACAGGGGAATGAACACTGAAGCCTTCTTT.

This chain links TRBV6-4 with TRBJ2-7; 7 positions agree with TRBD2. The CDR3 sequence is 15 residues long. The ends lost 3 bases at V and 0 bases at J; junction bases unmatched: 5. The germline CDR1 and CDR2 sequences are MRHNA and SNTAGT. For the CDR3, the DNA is TGTGCCAGCAGTGATCAAGCGGGGATCTCCTACGAGCAGTACTTC. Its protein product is CASSDQAGISYEQYF.

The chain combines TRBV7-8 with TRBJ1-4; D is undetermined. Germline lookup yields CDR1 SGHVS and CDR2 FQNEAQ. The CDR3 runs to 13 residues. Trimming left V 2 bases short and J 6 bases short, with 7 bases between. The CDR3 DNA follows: TGTGCCAGCAGCTTAATCGGTTATGAAAAACTGTTTTTT. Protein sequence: CASSLIGYEKLFF. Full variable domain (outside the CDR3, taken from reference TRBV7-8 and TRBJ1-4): GAGVSQSPRYKVAKRGQDVALRCDPISGHVSLFWYQQALGQGPEFLTYFQNEAQLDKSGLPSDRFFAERPEGSVSTLKIQRTQQEDSAVYLCASSLIGYEKLFFGSGTQLSVL.

The CDR3 region is CASKQNTEAFF. The CDR3 DNA sequence: TGTGCCAGCAAGCAGAACACTGAAGCTTTCTTT. The chain combines TRBV28 with TRBJ1-1; D uncertain. This CDR3 is 11 amino acids long. V was trimmed by 7 bases and J by 1 base, leaving 4 bases between them. Germline CDR1 is MDHEN and CDR2 is SYDVKM.

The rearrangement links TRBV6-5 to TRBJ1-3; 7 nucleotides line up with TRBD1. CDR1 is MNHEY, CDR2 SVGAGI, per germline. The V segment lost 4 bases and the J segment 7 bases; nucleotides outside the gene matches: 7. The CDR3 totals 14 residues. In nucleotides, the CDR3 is TGTGCCAGCAGTTTGACAGGGTCGACGAACACCATATATTTT. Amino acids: CASSLTGSTNTIYF.